One and the same sample provided the 21 T cell receptor beta chains below, sequenced in a study of T cell responses to AZD1222 COVID-19 vaccine (dated by TCRdb to the early 2020s). The meaning of the sample's time point label: baseline before first vaccination. Library construction relied on the immunoSEQ multiplex PCR assay. The immuneACCESS repertoire file appears here via TCRdb, limited to in-frame rearrangements. These files lack a portion of the clones; in checked studies, under half of the deficit traces to unresolved V genes, and the cause of the others is not known. The sample has 110,000 to 150,000 clones on record, 80% to 95% of them singletons. The top ten clones comprise about 3.7% of the sample. Specimen: peripheral blood, collected on day 0 of AZD1222 vaccination. The receptors here all came from an adult in good health.

This chain connects TRBV5-1 to TRBJ2-7, with D possibly being TRBD2 (6 bases). V lost 3 bases and J 6 bases, leaving 16 bases between the germline ends. The CDR3 is 14 amino acids. Germline V gene sequence: CDR1 SGHRS, CDR2 YFSETQ. The CDR3 DNA reads as TGCGCCAGCAGCTGGGGACCGGGGGAGAGCGAGCAGTACTTC. Translation gives CASSWGPGESEQYF.

The chain has TRBV10-2 and TRBJ2-5; 10 bases are shared with TRBD2. Germline V gene lookup returns CDR1 WSHSY and CDR2 SAAADI. The CDR3 consists of 15 residues. After removal of 7 bases from V and 2 bases from J, the junction contained 7 bases not matched to a gene. The DNA for the CDR3 is TGCGCCAGCACCTCAGCGGGGGGGGTTCAAGAGACCCAGTACTTC. Translated, it gives CASTSAGGVQETQYF.

This clone appeared once. This chain links TRBV9 with TRBJ2-7; TRBD2 matches at 15 bases. The V and J ends lost 4 bases and 3 bases, in that order; junction bases with no gene match: 14. Germline V lookup: CDR1 SGDLS, CDR2 YYNGEE. This CDR3 is 19 amino acids long. The CDR3 region is CASSPIAGTSGRRSYEQYF. The CDR3 coding sequence is TGTGCCAGCAGCCCGATTGCCGGGACTAGCGGGAGGCGAAGCTACGAGCAGTACTTC.

The chain joins TRBV5-6 to TRBJ1-1; D unclear. V lost 7 bases and J lost 4, with 14 bases in between. CDR3 length: 13 residues. Germline CDR1 and CDR2: SGHDT and YYEEEE. CDR3 region: CASAAVLGTEAFF. Written as DNA, the CDR3 is TGTGCCAGCGCCGCGGTCTTGGGCACTGAAGCTTTCTTT. The whole variable domain, remainder taken from reference TRBV5-6 and TRBJ1-1, is DAGVTQSPTHLIKTRGQQVTLRCSPKSGHDTVSWYQQALGQGPQFIFQYYEEEERQRGNFPDRFSGHQFPNYSSELNVNALLLGDSALYLCASAAVLGTEAFFGQGTRLTVV.

This clone appeared once. V is TRBV5-4 and J is TRBJ2-2; D may be TRBD2 (6 bases). Germline CDR1 is SGHNT and CDR2 is YYREEE (reference sequence). V was cut by 1 base and J by 5 bases, with 15 bases left in between. This CDR3 is built from 16 residues. CDR3 in DNA: TGTGCCAGCAGCTTGATGATGGGAGGAGGAACCGGGGAGCTGTTTTTT. Protein: CASSLMMGGGTGELFF.

The chain couples TRBV7-8 to TRBJ2-5; possibly TRBD2 for D (6 bases). The CDR3 runs to 14 residues. CDR1 is SGHVS and CDR2 is FQNEAQ in the germline V gene. V lost 0 bases, J lost 5 bases, and 10 bases lay in between. The CDR3 is CASSLAGGWETQYF. As DNA, the CDR3 is TGTGCCAGCAGCTTAGCTGGGGGGTGGGAGACCCAGTACTTC.

The chain carries TRBV9 and TRBJ2-3, with TRBD1 as a possible D gene (6 bases). The V gene's germline CDR1 is SGDLS and CDR2 YYNGEE. Trimming removed 6 bases at V and 1 base at J, with 27 bases between. The CDR3 length is 19 residues. CDR3 in DNA: TGTGCCAGCAACCTGGACAGCGCCAAGAGAAGTGTTGGCACAGATACGCAGTATTTT. Translated: CASNLDSAKRSVGTDTQYF. Full variable domain (missing parts from reference TRBV9 and TRBJ2-3): DSGVTQTPKHLITATGQRVTLRCSPRSGDLSVYWYQQSLDQGLQFLIQYYNGEERAKGNILERFSAQQFPDLHSELNLSSLELGDSALYFCASNLDSAKRSVGTDTQYFGPGTRLTVL.

The chain couples TRBV7-2 to TRBJ2-7; D is ambiguous. Germline V gives CDR1 SGHTA, CDR2 FQGNSA. V was pared by 3 bases and J by 0 bases, with 3 bases between. CDR3 length equals 12 residues. The CDR3 reads CASSLSSYEQYF. The CDR3 nucleotides are TGTGCCAGCAGCTTGAGCTCCTACGAGCAGTACTTC.

This clone was seen just once. The chain uses TRBV5-1 and TRBJ2-3; the D gene is possibly TRBD1 (5 bases). V was shortened by 4 bases and J by 2 bases, with 11 bases between the two germline ends. From germline, CDR1 is SGHRS and CDR2 YFSETQ. CDR3 length equals 14 residues. In DNA, the CDR3 is TGCGCCAGCAGCGAGAGACAGAACACAGATACGCAGTATTTT. This translates into CASSERQNTDTQYF.

The rearrangement links TRBV10-3 to TRBJ2-2; D is perhaps TRBD2 (5 bases). The V gene's germline CDR1 is ENHRY and CDR2 SYGVKD. The V end was cut by 3 bases, the J end by 6 bases, with 11 bases between. The CDR3 is 14 amino acids. The CDR3: CAISDGLDAGELFF. The DNA of the CDR3 is TGTGCCATCAGTGATGGACTGGACGCCGGGGAGCTGTTTTTT.

The chain recombines TRBV12-5 with TRBJ2-1, with TRBD1 as a possible D gene (6 bases). In germline, CDR1 is LGHNT, CDR2 FRNRAP. V was shortened by 0 bases and J by 6 bases, with 15 bases between the two germline ends. The CDR3 consists of 16 residues. In nucleotides, the CDR3 is TGTGCTAGTGGTTTGGTAACATTTACAGGGTCCAATGAGCAGTTCTTC. This translates into CASGLVTFTGSNEQFF.

V and J are TRBV3-1 (or the pseudogene TRBV3-2) and TRBJ2-1, with 8 positions matching TRBD1. The V gene's germline CDR1 is LGHDT and CDR2 YNNKEL (reference sequence). Trimming removed 4 bases from V and 5 bases from J; junction bases left unmatched: 1. The length of the CDR3 is 13 residues. Here the CDR3 reads CASSLQGDNEQFF. In nucleotides, the CDR3 is TGTGCCAGCAGCCTACAGGGGGACAATGAGCAGTTCTTC.

The rearrangement links TRBV5-4 to TRBJ1-1; D is uncertain. CDR1 SGHNT and CDR2 YYREEE come from the germline V gene (reference sequence). Between the trimmed V and J ends, which lost 3 bases and 8 bases, there was a span of 11 bases. The CDR3 runs 12 residues. The CDR3 sequence: CASSSFSSEAFF. In nucleotides, the CDR3 is TGTGCCAGCAGCTCCTTCTCCTCCGAAGCTTTCTTT.

This rearrangement joins TRBV5-6 to TRBJ2-2; 7 bases are a match to TRBD1. CDR1 SGHDT and CDR2 YYEEEE come from the germline V gene. Trimming cost V 4 bases and J 6 bases; bases outside gene matches: 12. The CDR3 contains 16 residues. The CDR3 DNA sequence: TGTGCCAGCAGCGGTATACAGGGGTTAATTGCCGGGGAGCTGTTTTTT. This gives the protein CASSGIQGLIAGELFF. Drawing the rest from reference TRBV5-6 and TRBJ2-2, the complete variable domain is DAGVTQSPTHLIKTRGQQVTLRCSPKSGHDTVSWYQQALGQGPQFIFQYYEEEERQRGNFPDRFSGHQFPNYSSELNVNALLLGDSALYLCASSGIQGLIAGELFFGEGSRLTVL.

The genes are TRBV28 and TRBJ2-5; 7 bases agree with TRBD2. The CDR3 sequence is 15 residues long. Germline-derived CDR1 and CDR2 are MDHEN and SYDVKM. V shed 6 bases, J shed 4 bases, and the junction held 11 bases outside the gene matches. CDR3 in DNA: TGTGCCAGCAGCGAACCCGCTAGCGGAAGAGAGACCCAGTACTTC. It yields the protein CASSEPASGRETQYF. The full variable domain, rest sourced from reference TRBV28 and TRBJ2-5, is DVKVTQSSRYLVKRTGEKVFLECVQDMDHENMFWYRQDPGLGLRLIYFSYDVKMKEKGDIPEGYSVSREKKERFSLILESASTNQTSMYLCASSEPASGRETQYFGPGTRLLVL.

V usage is TRBV30 and J usage is TRBJ1-5; D perhaps matches TRBD1 (6 bases). CDR1 and CDR2 from the germline V gene are GTSNPN and SVGIG (reference sequence). This CDR3 has 12 amino acids. V gave up 3 bases and J gave up 9 bases, with 12 bases separating them. CDR3 protein: CAWSGGLGPQHF. The DNA for the CDR3 is TGTGCCTGGAGCGGGGGGCTGGGGCCCCAGCATTTT.

This clone showed up just a few times. The CDR3 reads CAITHGGLNTEAFF. The DNA for the CDR3 is TGTGCCATCACTCATGGGGGGTTGAACACTGAAGCTTTCTTT. This sequence joins TRBV10-3 and TRBJ1-1; possible D gene TRBD1, 5 bases. This CDR3 is built from 14 residues. The germline V gene has CDR1 ENHRY and CDR2 SYGVKD. The V and J ends lost 7 bases and 0 bases respectively, with 12 bases between them.

This chain links TRBV28 with TRBJ1-5, with D possibly matching TRBD1 (6 bases). Per the germline V gene, CDR1 is MDHEN and CDR2 is SYDVKM. V was clipped by 10 bases and J by 0 bases, with 10 bases between them. CDR3 length: 13 residues. CDR3 bases: TGTGCCACTACGGGGGCTAGCAATCAGCCCCAGCATTTT. This codes for CATTGASNQPQHF.

The CDR3, as DNA: TGTGCCAGCAGTGGCGGGACAGGGGGTTACGAGCAGTACTTC. This sequence encodes CASSGGTGGYEQYF. The chain is built from TRBV6-1 and TRBJ2-7; TRBD1 matches at 11 bases. The CDR3 runs to 14 residues. Looked up from germline, CDR1 is MNHNS and CDR2 is SASEGT. V was clipped by 4 bases and J by 4 bases; unmatched bases: 3.

V usage is TRBV19 and J usage is TRBJ2-1; D not resolved. This CDR3 has 13 residues. V shed 3 bases and J shed 6 bases, with 9 bases lying between them. The germline V gene encodes CDR1 LNHDA and CDR2 SQIVND (reference sequence). CDR3 bases: TGTGCCAGTAGTATCGGCTTCGCCAATGAGCAGTTCTTC. Protein: CASSIGFANEQFF.

The chain carries TRBV6-1 and TRBJ2-2; possible D gene TRBD1, 5 bases. The germline gives CDR1 MNHNS, CDR2 SASEGT. Trimming shortened V by 3 bases and J by 0 bases, and 8 bases separated the two germline ends. The CDR3 runs 15 residues. CDR3 in amino acids: CASSDRVANTGELFF. CDR3 DNA: TGTGCCAGCAGTGACAGGGTCGCGAACACCGGGGAGCTGTTTTTT.